What follows are 14 T cell receptor beta chains derived from one specimen sequenced in a study of T cell changes during pregnancy in multiple sclerosis. Data came from immunoSEQ multiplex PCR; TCRdb stores just in-frame clones and leaves some out. The table shows around 66,000 clones, with 91% occurring only once. The starting material was peripheral blood, obtained after pregnancy. These TCRs come from a female donor in good health, enrolled as a control in a pregnancy study.

The V and J genes are TRBV19 and TRBJ2-1, with D perhaps TRBD1 (6 bases). V lost 4 bases to trimming and J lost 10 bases, with 23 bases between them. Per germline, CDR1 LNHDA and CDR2 SQIVND (reference sequence). The CDR3 consists of 16 residues. CDR3 in DNA: TGTGCCAGTAGTACATCGTCGGGACAACGGGGAGAGGAGCAGTTCTTC. The encoded protein is CASSTSSGQRGEEQFF.

As regards this clone: Other DNA sequences within the sample encode an identical CDR3. The chain carries TRBV30 and TRBJ1-1; the D is unclear. The CDR3 is made up of 13 amino acids. Germline CDR1 reads GTSNPN; CDR2 reads SVGIG (reference sequence). V was cut by 2 bases and J by 1 base, with 8 bases left in between. The CDR3: CAWSSRANTEAFF. The CDR3 nucleotides read TGTGCCTGGAGTTCCCGAGCGAACACTGAAGCTTTCTTT.

The chain combines TRBV25-1 with TRBJ2-2; a possible D gene is TRBD2 (7 bases). CDR1 MGHDK and CDR2 SYGVNS come from the germline V gene. V was shortened by 3 bases and J by 4 bases, with 15 bases between the two germline ends. The CDR3 is 16 amino acids. The CDR3 DNA is TGTGCCAGCAGTGAGCCCCAGGGGAGGGGCACCGGGGAGCTGTTTTTT. It is translated as CASSEPQGRGTGELFF.

V usage is TRBV6-5 and J usage is TRBJ1-2, with D possibly TRBD1 on 5 matching bases. Between the trimmed V and J ends, which lost 5 bases and 5 bases, there was a span of 12 bases. Germline-derived CDR1 and CDR2 are MNHEY and SVGAGI. This CDR3 has 13 amino acids. The CDR3 DNA follows: TGTGCCAGCAGTCAAGCGGGGCGATATGGCTACACCTTC. This sequence encodes CASSQAGRYGYTF.

J is TRBJ1-2 and V is TRBV4-3, with D possibly being TRBD1 (5 bases). This CDR3 has 15 residues. Trimming shortened V by 1 base and J by 3 bases, and 12 bases separated the two germline ends. Germline V gene sequence: CDR1 LGHNA, CDR2 YSLEER. For the CDR3, the DNA is TGCGCCAGCAGCCAAGGTGGCAGGGTGGACTATGGCTACACCTTC. It encodes CASSQGGRVDYGYTF.

The chain employs TRBV6-5 and TRBJ1-2; D perhaps matches TRBD1 (5 bases). V lost 8 bases, J lost 7 bases, and 14 bases lay in between. Germline values: CDR1 MNHEY, CDR2 SVGAGI. There are 12 residues in the CDR3. As DNA, the CDR3 is TGTGCCAGCGGCAGGGTGAATCGTGGCTACACCTTC. As protein: CASGRVNRGYTF.

This sequence joins TRBV5-1 and TRBJ2-5; 12 nucleotides align to TRBD2. V shed 4 bases, J shed 4 bases, and the junction held 5 bases outside the gene matches. The germline gives CDR1 SGHRS, CDR2 YFSETQ. This CDR3 spans 15 amino acids. This chain's CDR3 is CASSPLAGGSETQYF. CDR3 DNA sequence: TGCGCCAGCAGCCCTCTAGCGGGGGGGTCAGAGACCCAGTACTTC.

J is TRBJ2-7 and V is TRBV5-4, with 7 bases identical to TRBD1. The CDR3 sequence is 14 residues long. The J segment lost 2 bases and the V segment lost 0 bases, leaving 2 bases of the junction unmatched. CDR1 and CDR2 from the germline V gene are SGHNT and YYREEE (reference sequence). CDR3 in DNA: TGTGCCAGCAGCTTGGAGACAGGGACCTACGAGCAGTACTTC. Translated, it gives CASSLETGTYEQYF.

The rearrangement links TRBV19 to TRBJ1-2; no definite D call. The CDR3 length is 16 residues. Germline CDR1 and CDR2: LNHDA and SQIVND (reference sequence). V lost 3 bases and J 4 bases, leaving 18 bases between the germline ends. DNA of the CDR3: TGTGCCAGTAGTATCACACCTGAGACACCGATCTATGGCTACACCTTC. Protein: CASSITPETPIYGYTF.

The chain is built from TRBV6-6 and TRBJ2-7; TRBD2 matches 8 bases. The CDR3 loop spans 13 amino acids. CDR1 and CDR2 (germline): MNHNY, SVGAGI (reference sequence). Germline trimming cut 8 bases from V and 5 bases from J; bases unmatched to any gene: 8. CDR3 DNA sequence: TGTGCCAGCCATCCCGGGACTAGTAACGAGCAGTACTTC. It encodes CASHPGTSNEQYF.

V is TRBV19 and J is TRBJ2-7; possible D gene TRBD1, 6 bases. CDR3 length equals 13 residues. The V gene lost 3 bases and the J gene lost 2 bases, with 8 bases spanning the gap. CDR1 is LNHDA and CDR2 is SQIVND in the germline V gene (reference sequence). CDR3 in amino acids: CASSMDRAYEQYF. The DNA for the CDR3 is TGTGCCAGTAGTATGGACAGAGCCTACGAGCAGTACTTC.

The V and J genes are TRBV9 and TRBJ1-2; 8 positions agree with TRBD1. Looked up from germline, CDR1 is SGDLS and CDR2 is YYNGEE. This CDR3 has 15 amino acids. Unmatched junction bases numbered 13, after V lost 4 bases and J lost 8 bases. CDR3: CASSPQGRGRKGYTF. In DNA form, the CDR3 reads TGTGCCAGCAGCCCTCAGGGCAGGGGGCGGAAGGGCTACACCTTC.

This sequence joins TRBV6-5 and TRBJ1-2; tentatively, D is TRBD1 (5 bases). There are 14 residues in the CDR3. V lost 0 bases and J lost 1, with 6 bases in between. The germline V gene encodes CDR1 MNHEY and CDR2 SVGAGI. CDR3 DNA sequence: TGTGCCAGCAGTTACTCCGACAGTAACTATGGCTACACCTTC. Translation: CASSYSDSNYGYTF.

The rearrangement links TRBV5-1 to TRBJ1-1; TRBD1 aligns across 8 bases. Trimming cost V 10 bases and J 1 base; bases outside gene matches: 9. This CDR3 is built from 14 residues. Germline values: CDR1 SGHRS, CDR2 YFSETQ. CDR3 region: CASYSGGQNTEAFF. The CDR3 DNA is TGCGCCTCATATTCAGGGGGCCAGAACACTGAAGCTTTCTTT.